Each of the 29 T cell receptor beta chains below was sequenced from the same sample in a study of blood T cell repertoires in COVID-19. Here immunoSEQ multiplex PCR was the method, and the copy in TCRdb shows in-frame clones only, minus some. The table lists about 74,000 clones, 84% of them singletons, with about a third in the top ten. Sequenced material: peripheral blood. These receptors all stem from a man between 65 and 79 years old with acute or convalescent COVID-19.

Here the CDR3 DNA reads TGTGCGACCTGGGAGGACTATGGCTACACCTTC. Its translation: CATWEDYGYTF. J is TRBJ1-2 and V is TRBV19, with D hard to call. CDR1 LNHDA and CDR2 SQIVND come from the germline V gene (reference sequence). CDR3 length: 11 residues. The whole variable domain, filled in from reference TRBV19 and TRBJ1-2, reads DGGITQSPKYLFRKEGQNVTLSCEQNLNHDAMYWYRQDPGQGLRLIYYSQIVNDFQKGDIAEGYSVSREKKESFPLTVTSAQKNPTAFYLCATWEDYGYTFGSGTRLTVV.

The chain uses TRBV6-5 and TRBJ2-5, with unresolved D. V lost 6 bases and J 2 bases, leaving 13 bases between the germline ends. The CDR3 spans 14 residues. Germline CDR1 MNHEY, CDR2 SVGAGI. As DNA, the CDR3 is TGTGCCAGCAGAATCCGGTACCCACAAGAGACCCAGTACTTC. Translating gives CASRIRYPQETQYF.

In its sample, this clone was seen a few times. The V call is TRBV12-3 or TRBV12-4, the J call TRBJ1-1; D may be TRBD1 (6 bases). Between the trimmed V and J ends, which lost 6 bases and 5 bases, there was a span of 10 bases. The CDR3 covers 12 residues. The CDR3 sequence: CASRQGWTEAFF. CDR3 bases: TGTGCCAGCAGACAGGGTTGGACTGAAGCTTTCTTT.

The genes are TRBV5-6 and TRBJ2-7, with TRBD1 as a possible D gene (5 bases). Germline CDR1 reads SGHDT; CDR2 reads YYEEEE. The V and J ends lost 1 base and 7 bases respectively, with 15 bases between them. The length of the CDR3 is 14 residues. Here the CDR3 DNA reads TGTGCCAGCAGCTTGATTAACAGGCCTGTAGAGCAGTACTTC. Protein product: CASSLINRPVEQYF.

This chain connects TRBV11-2 to TRBJ2-5, with a possible D match to TRBD1 (5 bases). The V gene's germline CDR1 is SGHAT and CDR2 FQNNGV. V lost 3 bases to trimming and J lost 2 bases, with 7 bases between them. The CDR3 has 13 amino acids. The CDR3 nucleotides read TGTGCCAGCAGCTTGGGGCTGCAAGAGACCCAGTACTTC. Translating it yields CASSLGLQETQYF.

The V and J genes are TRBV20-1 and TRBJ1-1, with 8 bases that match TRBD1. CDR3 length: 15 amino acids. Germline lookup yields CDR1 DFQATT and CDR2 SNEGSKA (reference sequence). V shed 3 bases, J shed 5 bases, and the junction held 11 bases outside the gene matches. CDR3 DNA sequence: TGCAGTGCTAGTTGGGGGGCAGGGGGCTTGACTGAAGCTTTCTTT. Protein sequence: CSASWGAGGLTEAFF.

The genes are TRBV28 and TRBJ1-2, with 7 bases that match TRBD1. Losses at the gene ends were 6 bases for V and 5 bases for J; bases not matched to a gene: 6. The CDR3 is 13 amino acids. Germline CDR1 reads MDHEN; CDR2 reads SYDVKM. DNA of the CDR3: TGTGCCAGCAGCCCACAGGGGACTTATGGCTACACCTTC. Protein product: CASSPQGTYGYTF.

The CDR3 sequence: CASSVLDRGSGNTEAFF. The DNA for the CDR3 is TGTGCCAGTAGTGTGCTCGACAGGGGGTCGGGGAACACTGAAGCTTTCTTT. The genes are TRBV19 and TRBJ1-1; 9 nucleotides line up with TRBD1. The V segment lost 5 bases and the J segment 1 base; nucleotides outside the gene matches: 11. The CDR3 loop spans 17 amino acids. Germline V lookup: CDR1 LNHDA, CDR2 SQIVND (reference sequence). The full variable domain, completed using reference TRBV19 and TRBJ1-1, is DGGITQSPKYLFRKEGQNVTLSCEQNLNHDAMYWYRQDPGQGLRLIYYSQIVNDFQKGDIAEGYSVSREKKESFPLTVTSAQKNPTAFYLCASSVLDRGSGNTEAFFGQGTRLTVV.

DNA of the CDR3: TGTGCCACCAGTGACTGGACAGGGAGTGACACCGGGGAGCTGTTTTTT. This sequence encodes CATSDWTGSDTGELFF. The genes are TRBV24-1 and TRBJ2-2; 8 nucleotides line up with TRBD1. There are 16 residues in the CDR3. CDR1 KGHDR and CDR2 SFDVKD come from the germline V gene. The V segment lost 4 bases and the J segment 3 bases; nucleotides outside the gene matches: 6.

The chain is built from TRBV9 and TRBJ1-3, with D maybe TRBD1 (5 bases). The germline V and J ends were trimmed by 3 bases and 0 bases, with 13 bases remaining between them. Germline V gene sequence: CDR1 SGDLS, CDR2 YYNGEE. The CDR3 is 16 amino acids. CDR3 nucleotide sequence: TGTGCCAGCAGCGGGGGACTTACGAGCTCTGGAAACACCATATATTTT. This gives the protein CASSGGLTSSGNTIYF.

This sequence joins TRBV7-9 and TRBJ2-7; tentatively, D is TRBD1 (5 bases). V was clipped by 5 bases and J by 5 bases, with 10 bases between them. This CDR3 has 12 residues. CDR1 is SEHNR, CDR2 FQNEAQ, per germline (reference sequence). The CDR3 loop reads CASSRGENEQYF. DNA for the CDR3: TGTGCCAGCAGCAGGGGCGAGAACGAGCAGTACTTC.

This clone is a singleton in its sample. The chain recombines TRBV5-1 with TRBJ2-5; D is possibly TRBD2 (6 bases). This CDR3 has 13 residues. Germline V lookup: CDR1 SGHRS, CDR2 YFSETQ. Trimming pared 2 bases from V and 4 bases from J, leaving 9 bases between. CDR3: CASSFPGGETQYF. CDR3 DNA: TGCGCCAGCAGCTTCCCCGGGGGAGAGACCCAGTACTTC.

This chain joins TRBV5-1 and TRBJ2-2; TRBD2 might be the D (5 bases). V was cut by 3 bases and J by 0 bases, with 15 bases left in between. The CDR3 is 17 amino acids. CDR1 and CDR2 from the germline V gene are SGHRS and YFSETQ. The CDR3 region is CASSSPPSSTNTGELFF. The CDR3 nucleotides are TGCGCCAGCAGCTCCCCCCCTAGCTCCACGAACACCGGGGAGCTGTTTTTT.

This chain uses TRBV6-5 with TRBJ1-1; 7 nucleotides match TRBD1. Germline V lookup: CDR1 MNHEY, CDR2 SVGAGI. This CDR3 region has 15 residues. The ends lost 6 bases at V and 2 bases at J; junction bases unmatched: 9. The CDR3 coding sequence is TGTGCCAGCAGGACCTCCGGGACAGTTAACACTGAAGCTTTCTTT. It codes for CASRTSGTVNTEAFF.

In its sample, this clone was seen a few times. The chain carries TRBV13 and TRBJ1-1; D perhaps matches TRBD1 (6 bases). Germline V CDR1 and CDR2: PRHDT, FYEKMQ (reference sequence). The CDR3 has 13 amino acids. The V end lost 0 bases, the J end lost 4 bases, and 6 bases lay between the germline ends. The CDR3 DNA is TGTGCCAGCAGCTTAGGGGGGGCCACTGAAGCTTTCTTT. Amino acid sequence: CASSLGGATEAFF.

The chain couples TRBV7-2 to TRBJ1-5; TRBD1 might be the D (6 bases). The germline V gene has CDR1 SGHTA and CDR2 FQGNSA. Trimming took off 1 base at V and 6 bases at J, with 13 bases between the two ends. The CDR3 extends over 15 amino acids. The CDR3 nucleotides read TGTGCCAGCAGCTTAGAGGCCACAGGGCGTCAGCCCCAGCATTTT. This translates into CASSLEATGRQPQHF.

This chain joins TRBV2 and TRBJ1-1; tentatively, D is TRBD1 (6 bases). V shed 6 bases and J shed 2 bases, with 7 bases lying between them. Germline V lookup: CDR1 SNHLY, CDR2 FYNNEI. There are 12 residues in the CDR3. Here the CDR3 reads CASRQGNTEAFF. CDR3 nucleotides: TGTGCCAGCAGACAGGGTAACACTGAAGCTTTCTTT.

V is TRBV5-1 and J is TRBJ2-7; D is ambiguous. The length of the CDR3 is 14 residues. V dropped 0 bases and J dropped 0 bases, with 7 bases sitting between them. The germline gives CDR1 SGHRS, CDR2 YFSETQ. CDR3: CASSLGRSSYEQYF. As DNA, the CDR3 is TGCGCCAGCAGCTTGGGGCGGAGCTCCTACGAGCAGTACTTC.

The chain joins TRBV6-5 to TRBJ2-3; TRBD2 might be the D (5 bases). The germline V gene has CDR1 MNHEY and CDR2 SVGAGI. The CDR3 is made up of 16 amino acids. V dropped 2 bases and J dropped 0 bases, with 12 bases sitting between them. The CDR3 DNA reads TGTGCCAGCAGTTACAGGCCAGCGGCTAGCACAGATACGCAGTATTTT. Translation gives CASSYRPAASTDTQYF.

J is TRBJ1-2 and V is TRBV5-1; TRBD1 matches 8 bases. Germline CDR1 is SGHRS and CDR2 is YFSETQ. This CDR3 has 13 amino acids. Trimming at V came to 4 bases and at J to 9 bases, leaving 8 bases not matched to a gene. The CDR3 is CASSAGQGLSYTF. CDR3 coding DNA: TGCGCCAGCAGCGCCGGACAGGGCCTAAGCTACACCTTC.

The chain uses TRBV28 and TRBJ1-1, with a possible D match to TRBD1 (5 bases). The CDR3 is 13 amino acids. Trimming shortened V by 8 bases and J by 0 bases, and 10 bases separated the two germline ends. CDR1 and CDR2 (germline): MDHEN, SYDVKM. CDR3 nucleotides: TGTGCCAGCGCAGGGCCCCTGAACACTGAAGCTTTCTTT. Its translation: CASAGPLNTEAFF.

The J gene is TRBJ1-5, the V gene TRBV7-2; 8 positions agree with TRBD1. The germline V gene has CDR1 SGHTA and CDR2 FQGNSA. V trimming: 3 bases; J trimming: 9 bases; junction bases outside the gene matches: 7. CDR3 length equals 14 residues. In DNA form, the CDR3 reads TGTGCCAGCAGCTTGGGACAGGACTGGGCGCCCCAGCATTTT. Translating it yields CASSLGQDWAPQHF.

This chain links TRBV19 with TRBJ2-2; 8 nucleotides align to TRBD1. The CDR3 extends over 14 amino acids. In germline, CDR1 is LNHDA, CDR2 SQIVND (reference sequence). The V gene end was trimmed by 5 bases and the J gene end by 3 bases; junction bases not matched to a gene: 2. The DNA of the CDR3 is TGTGCCAGTAGTCAGGGGGCGGACACCGGGGAGCTGTTTTTT. Its translation: CASSQGADTGELFF.

This clone appeared a few times. The chain combines TRBV9 with TRBJ2-7; 7 bases line up with TRBD2. Trimming removed 0 bases from V and 2 bases from J; junction bases left unmatched: 2. Looked up from germline, CDR1 is SGDLS and CDR2 is YYNGEE. There are 14 residues in the CDR3. This CDR3 reads CASSVGEGPYEQYF. The CDR3 DNA sequence: TGTGCCAGCAGCGTAGGGGAGGGCCCCTACGAGCAGTACTTC. Variable domain in full (rest from reference TRBV9 and TRBJ2-7): DSGVTQTPKHLITATGQRVTLRCSPRSGDLSVYWYQQSLDQGLQFLIQYYNGEERAKGNILERFSAQQFPDLHSELNLSSLELGDSALYFCASSVGEGPYEQYFGPGTRLTVT.

This clone has just a few counts. The chain couples TRBV15 to TRBJ2-7; 13 positions agree with TRBD2. The germline V gene encodes CDR1 LNHNV and CDR2 YYDKDF (reference sequence). The CDR3 covers 15 residues. V shed 3 bases and J 7 bases; nucleotides not matched to a gene: 6. CDR3 nucleotide sequence: TGTGCCACCAGCAGGGCGGGACTAGCGGGAAGGGAGCAGTACTTC. Encoded protein: CATSRAGLAGREQYF.

CDR3 nucleotides: TGTGCCAGCAGCACACTAGCGGGGTCCTACAATGAGCAGTTCTTC. This encodes CASSTLAGSYNEQFF. This chain links TRBV6-5 with TRBJ2-1; 10 nucleotides match TRBD2. CDR1 and CDR2 (germline): MNHEY, SVGAGI. J lost 1 base, V lost 6 bases, and 3 bases had no gene match. The CDR3 covers 15 residues.

The chain employs TRBV7-3 and TRBJ2-7, with D perhaps TRBD1 (6 bases). Germline lookup yields CDR1 SGHTA and CDR2 FQGTGA. The V and J ends lost 9 bases and 6 bases respectively, with 12 bases between them. The CDR3 is made up of 11 amino acids. CDR3 loop: CASSEGVEQYF. CDR3 in DNA: TGTGCCAGTTCCGAGGGGGTCGAGCAGTACTTC.

Comments on this clone: One end of the junction fails to match germline, which may point to a read error. The chain is built from TRBV7-7 and TRBJ2-5, with 9 bases aligning to TRBD1. The CDR3 has 16 residues. Germline V gives CDR1 SSHAT, CDR2 FNYEAQ (reference sequence). The CDR3 region is CASSLADRGSQETQYF. CDR3 DNA sequence: TGTGCTAGCAGCCTCGCGGACAGGGGTTCCCAAGAGACCCAGTACTTC.

The rearrangement links TRBV5-6 to TRBJ2-1, with TRBD2 as a possible D gene (5 bases). Trimming took off 0 bases at V and 8 bases at J, with 6 bases between the two ends. Germline values: CDR1 SGHDT, CDR2 YYEEEE. CDR3 size: 12 residues. The CDR3 is CASSLGRYEQFF. CDR3 DNA: TGTGCCAGCAGCTTGGGGAGGTATGAGCAGTTCTTC.